This T cell receptor (beta chain) was profiled in a study of blood T cells in healthy people across ages. Study-wide points: The study found TCR beta diversity correlated strongly with naive T cell percentage. While age rose, TCR beta diversity per million T cells dropped in a roughly linear way. PBMCs left unsorted prevented a conclusive naive versus antigen-experienced comparison.

Worth noting for this clonotype: Its antigen is still unknown.

The second PCR ran roughly 6 to 11 cycles with a sample-barcoded 5' primer and J-beta primers. Each TCR beta cDNA got a 12-nucleotide random molecular identifier. From the 5' RACE reads, TCRdb called clonotypes with MiXCR, one entry per CDR3 protein. The top ten hold 7.9% of the sample, which has 1.5 million or so distinct CDR3 sequences, around 42% seen once. Germline V gene data show CDR1 as SEHNR and CDR2 as FQNEAQ (reference sequence). CDR3 length: 14 residues. V lost 5 bases to trimming and J lost 4 bases, with 14 bases between them. This TCR derives from a woman under 30 in good health. V and J are TRBV7-9 and TRBJ1-2, with TRBD1 as a possible D gene (6 bases). The sample taken for sequencing was blood. The CDR3 here is CASSPLDSLYGYTF. Here the CDR3 DNA reads TGTGCCAGCAGCCCCTTGGACAGCCTCTATGGCTACACCTTC.